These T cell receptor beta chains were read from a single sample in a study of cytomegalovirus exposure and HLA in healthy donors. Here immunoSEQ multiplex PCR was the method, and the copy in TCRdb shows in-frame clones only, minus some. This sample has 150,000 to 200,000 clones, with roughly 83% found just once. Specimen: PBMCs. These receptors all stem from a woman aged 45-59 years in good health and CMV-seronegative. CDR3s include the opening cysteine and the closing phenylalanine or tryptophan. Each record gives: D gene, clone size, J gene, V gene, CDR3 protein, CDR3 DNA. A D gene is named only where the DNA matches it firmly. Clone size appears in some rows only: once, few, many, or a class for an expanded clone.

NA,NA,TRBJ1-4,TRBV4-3,CASSGLGVGEKLFF,TGCGCCAGCAGCGGTTTAGGGGTTGGGGAAAAACTGTTTTTT
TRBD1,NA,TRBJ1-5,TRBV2,CASRGQGGGPQHF,TGTGCCAGCAGAGGACAGGGAGGAGGGCCCCAGCATTTT
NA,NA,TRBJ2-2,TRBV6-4,CASSVRDTGELFF,TGTGCCAGCAGTGTCCGGGACACCGGGGAGCTGTTTTTT
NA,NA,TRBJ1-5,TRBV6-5,CASSSAGDQPQHF,TGTGCCAGCAGTTCTGCAGGGGATCAGCCCCAGCATTTT
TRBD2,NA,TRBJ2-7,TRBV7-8,CASSLGGRAYEQYF,TGTGCCAGCAGCTTAGGCGGGAGGGCCTACGAGCAGTACTTC
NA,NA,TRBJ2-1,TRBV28,CASTLATSYNEQFF,TGTGCCAGCACCCTAGCGACATCTTATAATGAGCAGTTCTTC
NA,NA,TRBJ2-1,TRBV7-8,CASNSNSYNEQFF,TGTGCCAGCAACAGCAACTCCTACAATGAGCAGTTCTTC
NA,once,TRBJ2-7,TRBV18,CASSPSQEGFHEQYF,TGTGCCAGCTCACCGTCCCAGGAGGGTTTCCACGAGCAGTACTTC
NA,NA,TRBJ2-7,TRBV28,CASSLAPSLHEQYF,TGTGCCAGCAGTTTAGCCCCCAGTCTTCATGAGCAGTACTTC
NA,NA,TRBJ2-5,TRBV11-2,CASSEGQTGDQETQYF,TGTGCCAGCAGCGAGGGGCAGACGGGGGACCAAGAGACCCAGTACTTC
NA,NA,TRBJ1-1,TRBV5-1,CASIPGVGGTEAFF,TGCGCCAGCATCCCCGGGGTAGGGGGCACTGAAGCTTTCTTT
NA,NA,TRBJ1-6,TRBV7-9,CASSSSGRYAPLHF,TGTGCCAGCAGCTCATCCGGGAGATACGCACCCCTCCACTTT
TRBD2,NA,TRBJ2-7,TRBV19,CASSGSGRASYEQYF,TGTGCCAGTAGTGGGAGCGGGAGGGCTTCCTACGAGCAGTACTTC
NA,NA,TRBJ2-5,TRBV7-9,CASSLNPRGFQGTQYF,TGTGCCAGCAGCTTAAATCCTCGGGGTTTCCAAGGGACCCAGTACTTC
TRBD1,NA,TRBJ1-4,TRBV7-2,CASSRQGEKLFF,TGTGCCAGCAGCCGACAGGGCGAAAAACTGTTTTTT
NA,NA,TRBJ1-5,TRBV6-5,CASSGSSNQPQHF,TGTGCCAGCAGTGGTAGTAGCAATCAGCCCCAGCATTTT
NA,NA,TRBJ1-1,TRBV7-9,CSSGATEAFF,TGTTCCAGCGGGGCAACTGAAGCTTTCTTT
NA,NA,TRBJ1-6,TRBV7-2,CASSPRVVGNSPLHF,TGTGCCAGCAGCCCCAGGGTTGTGGGTAATTCACCCCTCCACTTT
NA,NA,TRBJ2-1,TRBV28,CASRQGKQFF,TGTGCCAGCAGGCAGGGGAAGCAGTTCTTC
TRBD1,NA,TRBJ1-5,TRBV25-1,CASSAGTGPNQPQHF,TGTGCCAGCAGTGCCGGGACAGGGCCCAATCAGCCCCAGCATTTT
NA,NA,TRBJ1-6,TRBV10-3,CAVSPLGQSPLHF,TGTGCCGTCAGCCCTTTGGGACAATCACCCCTCCACTTT
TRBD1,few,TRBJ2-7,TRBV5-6,CASSLAGRQGGEQYF,TGTGCCAGCAGCTTGGCCGGACGACAGGGCGGCGAGCAGTACTTC
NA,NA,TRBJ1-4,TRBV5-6,CASSSTGTNREKLFF,TGTGCCAGCAGCTCAACAGGGACTAATCGGGAAAAACTGTTTTTT
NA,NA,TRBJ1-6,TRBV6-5,CASTEDGGSPLHF,TGTGCCAGCACCGAGGACGGAGGATCACCCCTCCACTTT
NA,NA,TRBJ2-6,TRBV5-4,CASRSGTNSGANVLTF,TGTGCCAGCAGATCCGGGACAAACTCTGGGGCCAACGTCCTGACTTTC
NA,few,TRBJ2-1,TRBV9,CASSGHSFNEQFF,TGTGCCAGCAGCGGCCACAGCTTCAATGAGCAGTTCTTC
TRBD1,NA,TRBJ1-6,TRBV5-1,CASSLQGEDSPLHF,TGCGCCAGCAGCTTGCAGGGGGAGGATTCACCCCTCCACTTT
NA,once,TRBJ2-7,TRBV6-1,CASSPDSPLYEQYF,TGTGCCAGCAGTCCGGACTCCCCACTATACGAGCAGTACTTC
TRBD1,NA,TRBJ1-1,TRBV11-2,CASSVGTGGGKNTEAFF,TGTGCCAGCAGCGTAGGGACAGGGGGGGGAAAGAACACTGAAGCTTTCTTT
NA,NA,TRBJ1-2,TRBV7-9,CSSSLGQSGYTF,TGTTCCAGCAGCTTAGGACAGTCCGGCTACACCTTC
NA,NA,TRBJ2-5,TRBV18,CASSRAGTSQETQYF,TGTGCCAGCTCACGAGCCGGGACATCACAAGAGACCCAGTACTTC
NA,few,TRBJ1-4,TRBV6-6,CASSYHMEREKLFF,TGTGCCAGCAGTTACCACATGGAGCGGGAAAAACTGTTTTTT
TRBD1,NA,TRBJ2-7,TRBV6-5,CAGSYVTGDEQYF,TGTGCCGGCAGTTACGTGACAGGGGACGAGCAGTACTTC
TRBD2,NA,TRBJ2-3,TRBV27,CASSSLTSGSTDTQYF,TGTGCCAGCAGTTCGTTGACTAGCGGCAGCACAGATACGCAGTATTTT
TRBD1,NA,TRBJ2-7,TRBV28,CASAVLGQGFSSYEQYF,TGTGCCAGCGCCGTTTTGGGACAGGGGTTTTCATCCTACGAGCAGTACTTC
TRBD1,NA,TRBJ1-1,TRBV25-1,CASTGTGNTEAFF,TGTGCCAGCACCGGGACAGGGAACACTGAAGCTTTCTTT
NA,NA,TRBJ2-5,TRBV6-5,CASRGVSETQYF,TGTGCCAGCAGAGGGGTATCGGAGACCCAGTACTTC
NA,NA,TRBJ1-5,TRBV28,CASSSSAHRQHF,TGTGCCAGCAGTTCGTCCGCCCACCGGCAGCATTTT
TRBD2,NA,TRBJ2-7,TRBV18,CASSPFPTSGGGYEQYF,TGTGCCAGCTCACCTTTCCCGACTAGCGGGGGGGGCTACGAGCAGTACTTC
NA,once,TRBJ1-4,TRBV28,CASRAGWTNEKLFF,TGTGCCAGCAGAGCAGGGTGGACTAATGAAAAACTGTTTTTT
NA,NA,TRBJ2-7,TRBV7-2,CASSLVQASYEQYF,TGTGCCAGCAGCTTAGTGCAGGCCTCCTACGAGCAGTACTTC
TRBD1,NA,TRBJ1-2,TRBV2,CASTDTGGAAGYTF,TGTGCCAGCACTGATACAGGGGGCGCGGCTGGCTACACCTTC
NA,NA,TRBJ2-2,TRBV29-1,CSVEVPQGWTGELFF,TGCAGCGTTGAAGTCCCACAGGGATGGACCGGGGAGCTGTTTTTT
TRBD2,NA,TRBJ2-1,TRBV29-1,CSVEGREGAEQFF,TGCAGCGTTGAAGGTCGGGAGGGCGCTGAGCAGTTCTTC
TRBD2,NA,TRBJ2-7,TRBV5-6,CASSLAGGFSYEQYF,TGTGCCAGCAGCCTAGCGGGGGGGTTCTCCTACGAGCAGTACTTC
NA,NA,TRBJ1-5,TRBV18,CASSPLGGEVQPQHF,TGTGCCAGCTCACCGCTCGGGGGAGAGGTTCAGCCCCAGCATTTT
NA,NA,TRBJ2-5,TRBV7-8,CASTLDVVQETQYF,TGTGCCAGCACTCTAGATGTAGTCCAAGAGACCCAGTACTTC
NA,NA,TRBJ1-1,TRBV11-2,CASSFWEGTEAFF,TGTGCCAGCAGCTTCTGGGAGGGCACTGAAGCTTTCTTT
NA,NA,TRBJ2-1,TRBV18,CASSPPSSYNEQFF,TGTGCCAGCTCACCTCCTTCGTCCTACAATGAGCAGTTCTTC
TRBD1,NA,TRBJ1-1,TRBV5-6,CASSIRDRPNTEAFF,TGTGCCAGCAGCATAAGGGACAGGCCGAACACTGAAGCTTTCTTT
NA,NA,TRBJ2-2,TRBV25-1,CASSEWSVNTGELFF,TGTGCCAGCAGTGAATGGTCGGTGAACACCGGGGAGCTGTTTTTT
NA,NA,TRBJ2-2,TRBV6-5,CASRDYNTGELFF,TGTGCCAGCAGGGACTACAACACCGGGGAGCTGTTTTTT
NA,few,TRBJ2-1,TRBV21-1,CASRLDRGNNEQFF,TGTGCCAGCAGGCTCGACAGGGGGAACAATGAGCAGTTCTTC
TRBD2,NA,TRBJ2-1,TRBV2,CASRALAGGSHDEQFF,TGTGCCAGCAGAGCCCTGGCGGGGGGCTCCCACGATGAGCAGTTCTTC
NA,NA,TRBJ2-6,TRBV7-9,CASSFQVSGANVLTF,TGTGCCAGCAGCTTCCAGGTCTCTGGGGCCAACGTCCTGACTTTC
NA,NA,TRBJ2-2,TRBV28,CASSLSTGELFF,TGTGCCAGCAGTTTATCTACCGGGGAGCTGTTTTTT
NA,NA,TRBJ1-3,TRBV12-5,CASGPPLGYSGNTIYF,TGTGCTAGTGGTCCACCACTAGGGTACTCTGGAAACACCATATATTTT